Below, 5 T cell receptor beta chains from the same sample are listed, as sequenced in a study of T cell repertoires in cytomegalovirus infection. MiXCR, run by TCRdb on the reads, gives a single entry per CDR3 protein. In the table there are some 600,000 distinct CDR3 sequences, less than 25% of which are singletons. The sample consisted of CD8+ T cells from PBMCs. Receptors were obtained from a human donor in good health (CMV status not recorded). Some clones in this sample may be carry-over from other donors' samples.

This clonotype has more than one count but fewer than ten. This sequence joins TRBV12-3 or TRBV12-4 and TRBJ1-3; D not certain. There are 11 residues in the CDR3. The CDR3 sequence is CAEGSGNTIYF. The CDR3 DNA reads TGTGCAGAGGGAAGTGGAAACACCATATATTTT.

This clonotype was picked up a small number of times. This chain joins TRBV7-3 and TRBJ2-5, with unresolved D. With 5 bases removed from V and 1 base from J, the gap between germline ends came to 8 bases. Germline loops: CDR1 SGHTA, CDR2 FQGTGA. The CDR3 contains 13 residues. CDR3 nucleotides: TGTGCCAGCAGCAGACACTCCCAAGAGACCCAGTACTTC. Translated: CASSRHSQETQYF.

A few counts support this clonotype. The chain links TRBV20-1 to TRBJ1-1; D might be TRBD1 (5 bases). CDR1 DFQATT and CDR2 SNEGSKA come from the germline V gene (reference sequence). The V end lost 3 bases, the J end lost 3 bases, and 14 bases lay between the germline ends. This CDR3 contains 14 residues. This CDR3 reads CSARIGTVHTEAFF. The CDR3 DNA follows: TGCAGTGCTAGGATCGGGACGGTTCACACTGAAGCTTTCTTT.

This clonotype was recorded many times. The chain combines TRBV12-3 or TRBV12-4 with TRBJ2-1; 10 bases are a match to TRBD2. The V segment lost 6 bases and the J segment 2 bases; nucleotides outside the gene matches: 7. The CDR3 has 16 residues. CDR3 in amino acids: CASRATGTSAYNEQFF. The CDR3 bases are TGTGCCAGCAGAGCAACCGGGACTAGCGCCTACAATGAGCAGTTCTTC.

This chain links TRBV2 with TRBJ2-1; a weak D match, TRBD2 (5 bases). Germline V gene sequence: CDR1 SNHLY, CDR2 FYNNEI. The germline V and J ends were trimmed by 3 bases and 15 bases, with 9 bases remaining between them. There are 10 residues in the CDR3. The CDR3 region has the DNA TGTGCCAGCAGTGACCCCCGGGGGTTCTTC. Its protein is CASSDPRGFF. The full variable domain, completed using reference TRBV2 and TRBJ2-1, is EPEVTQTPSHQVTQMGQEVILRCVPISNHLYFYWYRQILGQKVEFLVSFYNNEISEKSEIFDDQFSVERPDGSNFTLKIRSTKLEDSAMYFCASSDPRGFFGPGTRLTVL.